This T cell receptor beta chain was identified in a study of T cells in Graves' hyperthyroidism and ophthalmopathy. The study left out patients who had uncontrolled infection, other autoimmune disease, pregnancy or lactation. PBMCs were sourced from more than 7.5 ml fresh peripheral blood. This clonotype was detected once. A read error may explain this, as a much larger clone is one base away. Template material for amplifying TCR beta CDR3 regions consisted of RNA transcripts. When the TCR CDR3 underwent first-round RT-PCR, the HTBI primer set was used. One entry per CDR3 protein, called by TCRdb with MiXCR from the multiplex PCR reads. The sample gives hundreds of thousands of distinct CDR3 sequences, roughly 13% of which show up once; 9.2% is in the top ten. The CDR3 covers 13 residues. Germline lookup yields CDR1 SNHLY and CDR2 FYNNEI.

This chain links TRBV2 with TRBJ2-1; the match to TRBD2 covers 8 bases. The sequence was collected from a woman aged 18-30 years with Graves' hyperthyroidism. The material sequenced was blood. CDR3 DNA: TGTGCCAGCAGTTTGGGACTAGAGATTCGGCAGTGCTTC. Translated: CASSLGLEIRQCF.